This T cell receptor beta chain derives from a study of blood T cells in healthy people across ages. Notes on the study in general: Expanded clonotype changes were possibly confounded by unknown donor CMV status. Getting older went along with TCR beta diversity per million T cells dropping roughly linearly.

This clonotype was found many times. The antigen is undetermined. The second PCR ran roughly 7 to 11 cycles with a sample-barcoded 5' primer and J-beta primers. Each TCR beta cDNA got a 12-nucleotide random molecular identifier. Every individual sample yielded 2.5 million or more paired-end reads (each containing CDR3). TCRdb re-derived calls from the 5' RACE reads in MiXCR, one entry per CDR3 protein. The sample contains some 640,000 distinct CDR3 sequences, 45% to 50% of which appear only once. V was shortened by 1 base and J by 1 base, with 9 bases between the two germline ends. Looked up from germline, CDR1 is MGHRA and CDR2 is YSYEKL. This CDR3 spans 15 amino acids.

The receptor's source is a woman in her sixties in good health. The V call is TRBV4-1, the J call TRBJ2-3, with D perhaps TRBD1 (5 bases). Sequencing used blood. The DNA for the CDR3 is TGCGCCAGCAGCCAAGGCTGGGGCGGCACAGATACGCAGTATTTT. Translation: CASSQGWGGTDTQYF.